This entry is about one T cell receptor beta chain. Its target is unknown. 5'RACE template switching with UMIs produced the TCR beta cDNA. TCRdb reprocessed the 5' RACE reads; each CDR3 protein has one entry and no DNA is given. Found here are 130,000 to 150,000 distinct CDR3 sequences; the top ten clones hold about 12%. The CDR3 length is 16 residues. CDR1 and CDR2 from the germline V gene are SGHRS and YFSETQ. The data stem from a study of T cells expressing NK-cell markers. General study findings and limits: For 6 or 7 donors, the dominant NKG2C+ clonotypes made up about 1.0-7.0% of their CD8+ T cells.

The sample consisted of blood T cells: a sorted CD56 or NKG2C T cell subset, CD4+ or CD8+ T cells, or bulk PBMC T cells (not recorded which). This chain uses TRBV5-1 with TRBJ2-1; TCRdb's assignment of TRBD1 cannot be checked, as there is no DNA. The TCR was taken from a man younger than 35 in good health. Here the CDR3 reads CASSTHRDRAFDEQFF.